Below, 24 T cell receptor beta chains from the same sample are listed, as sequenced in a study of T cells in Graves' hyperthyroidism and ophthalmopathy. RNA transcripts were the template for amplifying TCR beta CDR3 regions. First-round RT-PCR with HTBI primers amplified the TCR CDR3 region. TCRdb processed the multiplex PCR reads anew with MiXCR; each CDR3 protein has one entry. The sample contains about 480,000 distinct CDR3 sequences, around 24% of which appear only once. The sequenced sample was blood. Source of these receptors: a woman in her twenties or thirties with Graves' ophthalmopathy.

Concerning this clonotype: One end of the junction does not line up with germline, which may come from a read error. The J gene is TRBJ2-7, the V gene TRBV6-2 or TRBV6-3; D is perhaps TRBD2 (5 bases). Germline CDR1 and CDR2: MNHEY and SVGEGT. This CDR3 is built from 16 residues. The CDR3 DNA follows: TGTGCCAGCAGTTACTCGTCGGGGATTATCTACTACGATCAGTACTTC. This sequence encodes CASSYSSGIIYYDQYF.

The rearrangement joins TRBV6-2 or TRBV6-3 to TRBJ1-4; D remains unclear. V lost 6 bases and J 0 bases, leaving 14 bases between the germline ends. CDR1 is MNHEY, CDR2 SVGEGT, per germline. The CDR3 runs to 16 residues. In DNA form, the CDR3 reads TGTGCCAGCAGCTTCCGAACCAGATCAACTAATGAAAAACTGTTTTTT. It specifies CASSFRTRSTNEKLFF.

This clonotype was found a few times. The chain links TRBV4-3 to TRBJ1-6, with unresolved D. Germline CDR1 LGHNA, CDR2 YSLEER. The CDR3 contains 14 residues. The germline V and J ends were trimmed by 3 bases and 5 bases, with 8 bases remaining between them. CDR3 DNA sequence: TGCGCCAGCAGCCAGAGACCCGATAATTCACCCCTCCACTTT. It codes for CASSQRPDNSPLHF.

This clonotype was detected many times. This sequence joins TRBV7-4 and TRBJ2-5; the D is unclear. The CDR3 has 10 amino acids. Germline assignment: CDR1 SGHVT and CDR2 SQSDAQ. V was pared by 8 bases and J by 5 bases, with 6 bases between. CDR3 sequence reads: CASLEETQYF. The CDR3 region has the DNA TGTGCCAGCCTGGAGGAGACCCAGTACTTC.

This clonotype has a count of ten or more. The gene calls are TRBV15 and TRBJ1-5, with D possibly being TRBD1 (5 bases). V lost 8 bases, J lost 0 bases, and 8 bases lay in between. In germline, CDR1 is LNHNV, CDR2 YYDKDF (reference sequence). The CDR3 loop spans 13 amino acids. DNA of the CDR3: TGTGCCACCTCCAGGGCTAGCAATCAGCCCCAGCATTTT. Translated: CATSRASNQPQHF.

This clonotype showed up just a few times. This chain joins TRBV6-1 and TRBJ1-1; TRBD1 matches at 7 bases. Unmatched junction bases numbered 8, after V lost 1 base and J lost 0 bases. The CDR3 spans 17 residues. Germline CDR1 reads MNHNS; CDR2 reads SASEGT. CDR3 DNA sequence: TGTGCCAGCAGTGAAGTGGTAGGGGGCCGCATGAACACTGAAGCTTTCTTT. It translates to CASSEVVGGRMNTEAFF.

This clonotype was seen ten or more times. V gene TRBV27 combines with J gene TRBJ1-5; a possible D gene is TRBD1 (6 bases). The germline CDR1 and CDR2 sequences are MNHEY and SMNVEV (reference sequence). The CDR3 consists of 13 residues. Between the trimmed V and J ends, which lost 6 bases and 5 bases, there was a span of 11 bases. As DNA, the CDR3 is TGTGCCAGCAGGCACAGGGTTCATCAGCCCCAGCATTTT. Translating gives CASRHRVHQPQHF.

This clonotype was counted at least ten times. The CDR3 spells CASSQVMYTEAFF. In DNA form, the CDR3 reads TGTGCCAGCAGCCAAGTGATGTACACTGAAGCTTTCTTT. The J gene is TRBJ1-1, the V gene TRBV14; D is uncertain. Per the germline V gene, CDR1 is SGHDN and CDR2 is FVKESK. CDR3 length: 13 residues. Trimming pared 1 base from V and 3 bases from J, leaving 6 bases between.

The chain carries TRBV11-2 and TRBJ2-7, with D possibly TRBD1 on 6 matching bases. The CDR3 sequence is 16 residues long. V lost 6 bases to trimming and J lost 2 bases, with 20 bases between them. Per germline, CDR1 SGHAT and CDR2 FQNNGV. CDR3 region: CASSSPRAGTPYEQYF. For the CDR3, the DNA is TGTGCCAGCAGTTCCCCCCGTGCCGGGACACCCTACGAGCAGTACTTC.

This clonotype has at least ten counts. V usage is TRBV9 and J usage is TRBJ2-7, with 8 bases fitting TRBD1. The length of the CDR3 is 13 residues. Germline lookup yields CDR1 SGDLS and CDR2 YYNGEE. Trimming took 0 bases from V and 6 from J; bases not matched to a gene: 2. The CDR3 DNA reads TGTGCCAGCAGCGTAGCACAGGGGGTCGAGCAGTACTTC. Residues: CASSVAQGVEQYF.

Ten or more counts support this clonotype. V is TRBV6-5 and J is TRBJ1-5; D unclear. CDR3 length: 13 residues. Germline values: CDR1 MNHEY, CDR2 SVGAGI. Between the trimmed V and J ends, which lost 4 bases and 14 bases, there was a span of 18 bases. CDR3 DNA sequence: TGTGCCAGCAGTTCAAACCCACCCTATCCGGAGCATTTT. Its protein is CASSSNPPYPEHF.

The J gene is TRBJ1-2, the V gene TRBV30; TRBD1 matches 10 bases. Trimming took 2 bases from V and 7 from J; bases not matched to a gene: 7. The CDR3 covers 14 residues. From germline, CDR1 is GTSNPN and CDR2 SVGIG (reference sequence). The CDR3 DNA follows: TGTGCCTGGAGTCCACCCGGGACAGGGGTTGGCTACACCTTC. This sequence encodes CAWSPPGTGVGYTF. Full variable domain (missing parts from reference TRBV30 and TRBJ1-2): SQTIHQWPATLVQPVGSPLSLECTVEGTSNPNLYWYRQAAGRGLQLLFYSVGIGQISSEVPQNLSASRPQDRQFILSSKKLLLSDSGFYLCAWSPPGTGVGYTFGSGTRLTVV.

This clonotype was counted at least ten times. The chain is built from TRBV28 and TRBJ1-2; a possible D gene is TRBD1 (5 bases). The ends were cut back, 7 bases at V and 6 bases at J, with 15 bases in the middle. The CDR3 spans 13 residues. CDR1 MDHEN and CDR2 SYDVKM come from the germline V gene. CDR3 sequence reads: CASTSKWGDGYTF. CDR3 coding DNA: TGTGCCAGCACCTCCAAATGGGGGGATGGCTACACCTTC.

This clonotype has ten or more counts. The chain is built from TRBV28 and TRBJ2-5, with 8 bases lining up with TRBD2. The germline CDR1 and CDR2 sequences are MDHEN and SYDVKM. The CDR3 is made up of 15 amino acids. V lost 5 bases, J lost 7 bases, and 12 bases stayed unmatched. The chain's CDR3 is CASSPFGGGAGTQYF. CDR3 coding DNA: TGTGCCAGCAGTCCCTTCGGGGGGGGCGCGGGGACCCAGTACTTC.

This chain links TRBV6-1 with TRBJ2-2; TRBD1 matches 7 bases. This CDR3 spans 14 amino acids. V was pared by 9 bases and J by 0 bases, with 4 bases of the junction left unmatched. The V gene's germline CDR1 is MNHNS and CDR2 SASEGT. This CDR3 reads CASMTGSNTGELFF. The DNA for the CDR3 is TGTGCCAGTATGACAGGGTCGAACACCGGGGAGCTGTTTTTT.

This clonotype was found a few times. The chain couples TRBV5-1 to TRBJ2-7, with 9 bases that match TRBD1. CDR3 length equals 14 residues. Looked up from germline, CDR1 is SGHRS and CDR2 is YFSETQ. Trimming cost V 5 bases and J 3 bases; bases outside gene matches: 6. CDR3: CASRLTDRGYEQYF. The DNA of the CDR3 is TGCGCCAGCAGGCTTACGGACAGGGGCTACGAGCAGTACTTC. Filled out from reference TRBV5-1 and TRBJ2-7, the complete variable domain reads KAGVTQTPRYLIKTRGQQVTLSCSPISGHRSVSWYQQTPGQGLQFLFEYFSETQRNKGNFPGRFSGRQFSNSRSEMNVSTLELGDSALYLCASRLTDRGYEQYFGPGTRLTVT.

This clonotype occurred many times. The CDR3 is CASSESYAGELFF. DNA for the CDR3: TGCGCCAGCAGTGAGTCTTACGCCGGGGAGCTGTTTTTT. V is TRBV10-1 and J is TRBJ2-2; D gene uncertain. Germline assignment: CDR1 WNHNN and CDR2 SYGVQD (reference sequence). The CDR3 is made up of 13 amino acids. Trimming cost V 0 bases and J 6 bases, with 5 bases left between them.

This clonotype was recorded at least ten times. The genes are TRBV6-4 and TRBJ1-1, with no clear D. Germline V gene lookup returns CDR1 MRHNA and CDR2 SNTAGT. V shed 6 bases and J shed 0 bases, with 20 bases lying between them. The CDR3 runs 17 residues. In nucleotides, the CDR3 is TGTGCCAGCAGCCAGTGGGGTTCGAGCGTCATGAACACTGAAGCTTTCTTT. Translating it yields CASSQWGSSVMNTEAFF.

This clonotype came up many times. The chain links TRBV2 to TRBJ1-2, with D possibly being TRBD1 (5 bases). The CDR3 sequence is 18 residues long. V was clipped by 6 bases and J by 8 bases, with 31 bases between them. Germline CDR1 and CDR2: SNHLY and FYNNEI. The CDR3, as DNA: TGTGCCAGCAGCCTCCAACCCGGGGCTTCGGGGGGAGTTGGAGGCTACACCTTC. Residues: CASSLQPGASGGVGGYTF.

This clonotype was observed a few times. The chain has TRBV12-3 or TRBV12-4 and TRBJ2-7; D is possibly TRBD1 or TRBD2 (5 bases each). CDR3 length: 13 amino acids. V was trimmed by 5 bases and J by 6 bases, leaving 14 bases between them. The CDR3 DNA is TGTGCCAGCAGTCCGGGACGGGGTCGCGAGCAGTACTTC. Amino acid sequence: CASSPGRGREQYF.

The V gene is TRBV12-3 or TRBV12-4, the J gene TRBJ2-3; maybe TRBD1 (6 bases). Trimming took off 8 bases at V and 6 bases at J, with 18 bases between the two ends. This CDR3 is 14 amino acids long. The CDR3 loop reads CASGGARGADTQYF. CDR3 DNA sequence: TGTGCCAGCGGTGGGGCCAGGGGAGCGGATACGCAGTATTTT.

Ten or more counts support this clonotype. The J gene is TRBJ1-5, the V gene TRBV12-3 or TRBV12-4, with 8 bases lining up with TRBD1. This CDR3 is 14 amino acids long. V dropped 6 bases and J dropped 7; count of bases not matched to a gene: 8. The DNA of the CDR3 is TGTGCCAGCAGCCAAACAGGGGGTGGCCAGCCCCAGCATTTT. Translating it yields CASSQTGGGQPQHF.

This clonotype has a count of ten or more. This chain joins TRBV6-2 or TRBV6-3 and TRBJ1-1, with a possible D match to TRBD1 (6 bases). Trimming took off 8 bases at V and 4 bases at J, with 17 bases between the two ends. The CDR3 spans 14 residues. Germline-derived CDR1 and CDR2 are MNHEY and SVGEGT. In DNA, the CDR3 is TGTGCCAGCGGGGGGGGGCACCACTTCACTGAAGCTTTCTTT. Its protein is CASGGGHHFTEAFF.

This clonotype was counted at least ten times. The chain has TRBV28 and TRBJ2-5, with unresolved D. The CDR3 extends over 14 amino acids. The V gene's germline CDR1 is MDHEN and CDR2 SYDVKM. V was trimmed by 5 bases and J by 2 bases, leaving 12 bases between them. CDR3 bases: TGTGCCAGCAGTCTGGGCTACGGACAAGAGACCCAGTACTTC. It yields the protein CASSLGYGQETQYF.